The 19 T cell receptor beta chains below all came from one sample that was sequenced in a study of blood T cell repertoires in COVID-19. TCRdb's table, derived via immunoSEQ multiplex PCR, lists solely in-frame clones and lacks some. The sample includes 70,000 or so clones, over 60% of them seen just once. The sequenced sample consisted of peripheral blood. The receptors originated from a man aged 60-69 years with COVID-19, enrolled during active disease.

The chain has TRBV21-1 and TRBJ1-2; no DNA check was done on the table's D call, TRBD1. TRBV21-1 is designated a pseudogene. CDR3 length equals 14 residues. The chain's CDR3 is CASSKGGRNYGYTF. The CDR3 DNA reads TGTGCCAGCAGCAAAGGTGGCAGGAACTATGGCTACACCTTC.

The J gene is TRBJ2-7, the V gene TRBV19; 11 positions match TRBD2. V was pared by 3 bases and J by 3 bases, with 4 bases of the junction left unmatched. The CDR3 is 15 residues long. Germline assignment: CDR1 LNHDA and CDR2 SQIVND (reference sequence). The CDR3 sequence is CASSMLAGGVYEQYF. CDR3 DNA sequence: TGTGCCAGTAGTATGCTAGCGGGAGGAGTCTACGAGCAGTACTTC.

J is TRBJ2-3 and V is TRBV29-1; D possibly corresponds to TRBD1 (5 bases). Trimming stripped 2 bases from V and 6 bases from J, with 12 bases between. This CDR3 region has 13 residues. Germline loops: CDR1 SQVTM, CDR2 ANQGSEA. The CDR3 DNA is TGCAGCGTTGAACCCACAAAGGGGGATACGCAGTATTTT. As protein: CSVEPTKGDTQYF.

The chain joins TRBV20-1 to TRBJ2-1; TRBD2 matches at 8 bases. The CDR3 is made up of 11 amino acids. CDR1 is DFQATT and CDR2 is SNEGSKA in the germline V gene (reference sequence). With V trimmed by 4 bases and J by 7 bases, 0 bases remained unmatched. CDR3 DNA sequence: TGCAGTGCTACTAGCGGGAATGAGCAGTTCTTC. It codes for CSATSGNEQFF.

The rearrangement uses TRBV27 and TRBJ1-2, with D unclear. Germline CDR1 is MNHEY and CDR2 is SMNVEV (reference sequence). This CDR3 is built from 14 residues. The ends were cut back, 1 base at V and 5 bases at J, with 11 bases in the middle. The CDR3 sequence is CASSLFPSEYGYTF. The CDR3 region has the DNA TGTGCCAGCAGTTTATTCCCTAGCGAGTATGGCTACACCTTC.

This clone showed up just a few times. The rearrangement joins TRBV5-6 to TRBJ1-2; TRBD1 might be the D (5 bases). There are 14 residues in the CDR3. Germline assignment: CDR1 SGHDT and CDR2 YYEEEE. V gave up 4 bases and J gave up 3 bases, with 13 bases separating them. In nucleotides, the CDR3 is TGTGCCAGCAGCATGGGACCTCAGGACTATGGCTACACCTTC. Translated: CASSMGPQDYGYTF.

This clone came up once. CDR3 amino acids: CASSFSPWDSPDTIYF. CDR3 coding DNA: TGCGCCAGCAGCTTTTCCCCTTGGGACAGCCCGGACACCATATATTTT. V gene TRBV5-1 combines with J gene TRBJ1-3, with TRBD1 identical over 7 bases. CDR3 length equals 16 residues. V shed 2 bases, J shed 8 bases, and the junction held 13 bases outside the gene matches. From germline, CDR1 is SGHRS and CDR2 YFSETQ.

This sequence joins TRBV6-7 and TRBJ2-4, with 9 bases fitting TRBD2. TRBV6-7 is annotated as an ORF whose role is uncertain. CDR3 length equals 18 residues. Trimming took 2 bases from V and 2 from J; bases not matched to a gene: 10. The CDR3: CASSYAGGQGGSKNIQYF. The CDR3 nucleotides are TGTGCCAGCAGTTACGCGGGGGGGCAGGGAGGTTCCAAAAACATTCAGTACTTC.

The chain recombines TRBV18 with TRBJ2-5; D is unresolved. This CDR3 has 13 amino acids. Germline lookup yields CDR1 KGHSH and CDR2 LQKENI. Trimming removed 0 bases from V and 5 bases from J, with 7 bases in between. The CDR3 spells CASSPPAEETQYF. CDR3 coding DNA: TGTGCCAGCTCACCACCGGCGGAGGAGACCCAGTACTTC.

This clone was seen just once. This rearrangement joins TRBV9 to TRBJ1-6; D is ambiguous. CDR1 is SGDLS, CDR2 YYNGEE, per germline. The V end was cut by 2 bases, the J end by 4 bases, with 10 bases between. This CDR3 has 15 residues. CDR3 sequence (DNA): TGTGCCAGCAGCGTGGGCGGAGGTTATAATTCACCCCTCCACTTT. It codes for CASSVGGGYNSPLHF.

The chain couples TRBV19 to TRBJ2-3, with 8 bases identical to TRBD2. This CDR3 has 14 residues. Unmatched junction bases numbered 11, after V lost 9 bases and J lost 6 bases. CDR1 and CDR2 from the germline V gene are LNHDA and SQIVND (reference sequence). The CDR3 DNA is TGTGCCAGCTCCCTCGGGGGGGGCCGGGATACGCAGTATTTT. This encodes CASSLGGGRDTQYF.

The chain joins TRBV18 to TRBJ2-3, with TRBD2 matching 7 bases. J lost 4 bases, V lost 1 base, and 2 bases had no gene match. The CDR3 contains 14 residues. The germline CDR1 and CDR2 sequences are KGHSH and LQKENI. The CDR3 DNA sequence: TGTGCCAGCTCACCACGGGGGGGAGCAGATACGCAGTATTTT. Translating gives CASSPRGGADTQYF.

In DNA form, the CDR3 reads TGTGCCACCCAGACAGAGCTGAATTCACCCCTCCACTTT. Translated: CATQTELNSPLHF. V gene TRBV19 combines with J gene TRBJ1-6, with a possible D match to TRBD1 (5 bases). The germline V and J ends were trimmed by 10 bases and 7 bases, with 14 bases remaining between them. Germline V gene lookup returns CDR1 LNHDA and CDR2 SQIVND (reference sequence). The CDR3 runs 13 residues.

The rearrangement links TRBV5-1 to TRBJ2-1; the match to TRBD1 covers 11 bases. The CDR3 is 15 residues long. Germline values: CDR1 SGHRS, CDR2 YFSETQ. The ends lost 2 bases at V and 8 bases at J; junction bases unmatched: 6. The CDR3 DNA reads as TGCGCCAGCAGCTTAGGACAGGGGGCGGTGGATGAGCAGTTCTTC. It specifies CASSLGQGAVDEQFF.

This clone occurred a few times. The rearrangement uses TRBV27 and TRBJ1-5, with D hard to call. V lost 6 bases and J 0 bases, leaving 12 bases between the germline ends. Germline loops: CDR1 MNHEY, CDR2 SMNVEV (reference sequence). The CDR3 runs 15 residues. The CDR3 DNA follows: TGTGCCAGCAGAGCCGGATGGGCTAGCAATCAGCCCCAGCATTTT. Protein: CASRAGWASNQPQHF.

This clone has a single count. The V gene is TRBV7-9, the J gene TRBJ1-2; D not certain. CDR1 and CDR2 from the germline V gene are SEHNR and FQNEAQ (reference sequence). The CDR3 consists of 14 residues. V lost 4 bases, J lost 3 bases, and 12 bases lay in between. Written as DNA, the CDR3 is TGTGCCAGCAGCTCGGGAGAAGGGTACTATGGCTACACCTTC. It yields the protein CASSSGEGYYGYTF.

The count of this clone is one. This chain links TRBV5-5 with TRBJ2-2; 9 bases match TRBD2. Germline-derived CDR1 and CDR2 are SGHKS and YYEKEE (reference sequence). V lost 2 bases, J lost 6 bases, and 8 bases stayed unmatched. There are 16 residues in the CDR3. CDR3 sequence (DNA): TGTGCCAGCAGCTTATCTGTTAGCGGGGGTTCCGGGGAGCTGTTTTTT. Residues: CASSLSVSGGSGELFF.

This chain connects TRBV10-3 to TRBJ2-7; D perhaps matches TRBD2 (6 bases). The V gene lost 5 bases and the J gene lost 1 base, with 12 bases spanning the gap. CDR1 is ENHRY, CDR2 SYGVKD, per germline. The CDR3 is 14 residues long. The CDR3 bases are TGTGCCATCAGTTCACTAGCCGTTTCCTACGAGCAGTACTTC. Translation gives CAISSLAVSYEQYF.

This chain uses TRBV5-1 with TRBJ1-4; the match to TRBD1 covers 10 bases. J lost 6 bases, V lost 5 bases, and 10 bases had no gene match. CDR3 length equals 16 residues. Germline CDR1 is SGHRS and CDR2 is YFSETQ. As DNA, the CDR3 is TGCGCCAGCAGTTACGGGACAGGGGCTAAAGATGAAAAACTGTTTTTT. It encodes CASSYGTGAKDEKLFF.